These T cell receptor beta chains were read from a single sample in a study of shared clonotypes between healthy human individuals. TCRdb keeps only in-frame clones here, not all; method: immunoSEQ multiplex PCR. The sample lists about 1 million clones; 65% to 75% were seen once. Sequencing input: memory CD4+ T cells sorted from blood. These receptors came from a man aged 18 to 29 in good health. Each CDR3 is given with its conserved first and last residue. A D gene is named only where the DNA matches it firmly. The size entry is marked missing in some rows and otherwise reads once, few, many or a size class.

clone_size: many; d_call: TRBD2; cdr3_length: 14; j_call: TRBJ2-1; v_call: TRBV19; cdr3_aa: CASSLAGSHNEQFF; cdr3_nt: TGTGCCAGTAGTTTAGCGGGATCCCACAATGAGCAGTTCTTC
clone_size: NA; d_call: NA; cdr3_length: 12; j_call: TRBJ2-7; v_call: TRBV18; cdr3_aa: CASSQGPYEQYF; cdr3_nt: TGTGCCAGCTCGCAGGGTCCCTACGAGCAGTACTTC
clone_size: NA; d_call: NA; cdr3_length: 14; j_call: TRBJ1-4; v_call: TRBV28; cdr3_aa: CASSLGAGIEKLFF; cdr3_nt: TGTGCCAGCAGTTTGGGCGCAGGGATTGAAAAACTGTTTTTT
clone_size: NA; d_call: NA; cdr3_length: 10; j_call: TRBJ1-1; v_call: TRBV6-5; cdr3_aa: CASSYNPAFF; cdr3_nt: TGTGCCAGCAGTTATAACCCAGCTTTCTTT
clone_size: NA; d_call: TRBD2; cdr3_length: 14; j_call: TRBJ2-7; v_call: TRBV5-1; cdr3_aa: CASSGISGSGEQYF; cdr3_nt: TGCGCCAGCAGCGGTATTAGCGGGAGCGGCGAGCAGTACTTC
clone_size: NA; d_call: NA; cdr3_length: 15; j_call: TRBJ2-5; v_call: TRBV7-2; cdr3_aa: CASSLVPAYQETQYF; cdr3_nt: TGTGCCAGCAGCTTAGTGCCAGCGTACCAAGAGACCCAGTACTTC
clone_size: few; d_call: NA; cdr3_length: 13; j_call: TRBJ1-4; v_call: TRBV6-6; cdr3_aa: CASRGDTNEKLFF; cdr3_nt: TGTGCCAGCAGGGGCGACACTAATGAAAAACTGTTTTTT
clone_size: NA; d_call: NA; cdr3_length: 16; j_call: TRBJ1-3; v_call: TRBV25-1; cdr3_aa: CASSPKLGAKGNTIYF; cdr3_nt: TGTGCCAGCAGTCCAAAGTTGGGGGCGAAAGGAAACACCATATATTTT
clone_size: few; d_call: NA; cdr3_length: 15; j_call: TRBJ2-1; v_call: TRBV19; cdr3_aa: CASSIPGGPYNEQFF; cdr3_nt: TGTGCCAGTAGTATCCCGGGGGGCCCCTACAATGAGCAGTTCTTC
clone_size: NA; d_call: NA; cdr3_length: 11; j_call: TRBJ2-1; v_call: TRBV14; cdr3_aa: CASSPGVEQFF; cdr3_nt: TGTGCCAGCAGCCCCGGGGTCGAGCAGTTCTTC
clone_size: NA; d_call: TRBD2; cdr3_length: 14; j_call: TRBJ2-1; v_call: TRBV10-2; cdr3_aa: CASSWRGAGNEQFF; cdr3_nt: TGCGCCAGCAGCTGGCGGGGGGCCGGGAATGAGCAGTTCTTC
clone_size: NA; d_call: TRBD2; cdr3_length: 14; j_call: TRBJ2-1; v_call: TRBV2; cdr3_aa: CASSDPTSGIIWIF; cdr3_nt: TGTGCCAGCAGTGACCCGACTAGCGGGATAATTTGGATCTTC
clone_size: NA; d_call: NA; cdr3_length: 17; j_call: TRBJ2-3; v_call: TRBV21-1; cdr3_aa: CASSPRGGRAYTDTQYF; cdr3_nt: TGTGCCAGCAGCCCCCGTGGGGGGAGGGCCTACACAGATACGCAGTATTTT
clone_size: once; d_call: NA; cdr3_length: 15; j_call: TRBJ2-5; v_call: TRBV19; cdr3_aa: CASSMIDGKKETQYF; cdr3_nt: TGTGCCAGTAGTATGATAGACGGAAAAAAAGAGACCCAGTACTTC
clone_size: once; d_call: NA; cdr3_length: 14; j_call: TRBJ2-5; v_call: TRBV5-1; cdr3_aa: CASSFGTPQETQYF; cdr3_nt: TGCGCCAGCAGCTTTGGAACACCCCAAGAGACCCAGTACTTC
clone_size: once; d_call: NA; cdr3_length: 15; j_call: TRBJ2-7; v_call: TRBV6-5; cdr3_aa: CASSLTGRRAYEQYF; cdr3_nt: TGTGCCAGCAGTCTCACTGGCAGAAGGGCCTACGAGCAGTACTTC
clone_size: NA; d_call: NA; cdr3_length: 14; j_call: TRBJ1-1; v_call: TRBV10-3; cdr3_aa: CAISDPTGNTEAFF; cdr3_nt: TGTGCCATCAGTGACCCGACAGGGAACACTGAAGCTTTCTTT
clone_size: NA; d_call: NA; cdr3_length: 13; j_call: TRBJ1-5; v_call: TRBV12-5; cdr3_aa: CASGVRIDQPQHF; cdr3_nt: TGTGCTAGTGGGGTCCGCATCGACCAGCCCCAGCATTTT
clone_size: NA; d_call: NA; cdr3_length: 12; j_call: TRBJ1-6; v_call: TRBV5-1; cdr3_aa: CASSLENSPLHF; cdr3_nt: TGCGCCAGCAGCTTGGAGAATTCACCCCTCCACTTT
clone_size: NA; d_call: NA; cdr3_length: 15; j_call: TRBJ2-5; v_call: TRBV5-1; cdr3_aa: CASRLGLRNEETQYF; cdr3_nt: TGCGCCAGCAGGTTGGGTCTGCGGAACGAAGAGACCCAGTACTTC
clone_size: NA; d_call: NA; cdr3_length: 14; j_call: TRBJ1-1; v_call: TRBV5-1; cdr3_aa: CASSPHVGADEAFF; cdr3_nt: TGCGCCAGCAGCCCCCATGTGGGCGCCGACGAAGCTTTCTTT
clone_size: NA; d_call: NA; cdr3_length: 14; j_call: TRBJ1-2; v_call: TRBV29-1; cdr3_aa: CSVGRQGLLVGYTF; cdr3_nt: TGCAGCGTTGGACGGCAGGGGTTATTAGTAGGCTACACCTTC
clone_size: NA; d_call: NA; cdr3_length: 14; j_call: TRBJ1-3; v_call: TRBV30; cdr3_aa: CAWSVGGNGNTIYF; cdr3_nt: TGTGCCTGGAGTGTAGGGGGAAATGGAAACACCATATATTTT
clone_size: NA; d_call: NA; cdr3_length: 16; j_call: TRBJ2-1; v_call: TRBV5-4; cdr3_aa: CASHHPGLSSYNEQFF; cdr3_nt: TGTGCCAGCCACCATCCGGGCCTGAGCTCCTACAATGAGCAGTTCTTC
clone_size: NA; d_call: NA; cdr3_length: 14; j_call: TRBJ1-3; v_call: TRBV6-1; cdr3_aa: CASSEGGSGNTIYF; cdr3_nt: TGTGCCAGCAGTGAGGGCGGATCTGGAAACACCATATATTTT